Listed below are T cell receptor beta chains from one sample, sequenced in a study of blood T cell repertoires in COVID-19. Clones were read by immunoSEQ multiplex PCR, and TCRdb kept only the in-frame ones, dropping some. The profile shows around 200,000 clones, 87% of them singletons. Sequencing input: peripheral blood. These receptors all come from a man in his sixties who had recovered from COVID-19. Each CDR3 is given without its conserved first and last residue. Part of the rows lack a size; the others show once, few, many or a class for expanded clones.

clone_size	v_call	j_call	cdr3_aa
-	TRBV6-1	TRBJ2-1	ASSGGLAGDYNEQF
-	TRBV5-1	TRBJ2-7	ASSLSGTSGTGEQY
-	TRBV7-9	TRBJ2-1	ASSPGFMDNEQF
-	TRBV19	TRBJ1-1	ASIPRGTNTEAF
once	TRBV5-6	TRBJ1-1	ASSPGTGLVMNTEAF
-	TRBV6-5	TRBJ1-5	ASSYSGGNQPQH
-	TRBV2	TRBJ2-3	ASSEDGRAPDTQY
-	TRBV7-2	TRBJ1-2	ASSRGTYGYT
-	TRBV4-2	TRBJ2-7	ASSQLPGQGGYEQY
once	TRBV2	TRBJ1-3	ASSERGLSGNTIY
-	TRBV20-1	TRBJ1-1	SASDRGDTEAF
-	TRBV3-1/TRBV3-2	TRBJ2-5	ASSRPGGSQETQY
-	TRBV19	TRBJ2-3	ASSIDGGGTDTQY
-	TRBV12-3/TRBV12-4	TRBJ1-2	ASTETGYYGYT
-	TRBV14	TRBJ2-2	ASSQEGASNTGELF
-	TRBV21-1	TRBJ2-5	ASSKRTSGRAITVGTQY
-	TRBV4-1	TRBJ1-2	ASSHPVRQAYGYT
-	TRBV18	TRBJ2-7	ASSPPNGRDEQY
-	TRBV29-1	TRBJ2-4	SVETGGGNIQY
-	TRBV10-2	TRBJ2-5	ATGTGGGWQETQY
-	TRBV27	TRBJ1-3	ASSLSQTGEFTGNTIY
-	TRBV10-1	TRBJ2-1	ASSDGGGWNEQF
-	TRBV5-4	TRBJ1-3	ASSLDGTGRGNTIY
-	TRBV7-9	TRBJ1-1	ASSLLPGDRGNTEAF
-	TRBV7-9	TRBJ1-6	ASSYGQGKSPLH
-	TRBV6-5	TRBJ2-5	ASRTGAQETQY
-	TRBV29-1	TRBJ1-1	SVGRDRVTEAF
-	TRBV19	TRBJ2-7	ASSTGTSGYHYEQY
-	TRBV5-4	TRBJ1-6	ASSPGLTGGFNSPLH